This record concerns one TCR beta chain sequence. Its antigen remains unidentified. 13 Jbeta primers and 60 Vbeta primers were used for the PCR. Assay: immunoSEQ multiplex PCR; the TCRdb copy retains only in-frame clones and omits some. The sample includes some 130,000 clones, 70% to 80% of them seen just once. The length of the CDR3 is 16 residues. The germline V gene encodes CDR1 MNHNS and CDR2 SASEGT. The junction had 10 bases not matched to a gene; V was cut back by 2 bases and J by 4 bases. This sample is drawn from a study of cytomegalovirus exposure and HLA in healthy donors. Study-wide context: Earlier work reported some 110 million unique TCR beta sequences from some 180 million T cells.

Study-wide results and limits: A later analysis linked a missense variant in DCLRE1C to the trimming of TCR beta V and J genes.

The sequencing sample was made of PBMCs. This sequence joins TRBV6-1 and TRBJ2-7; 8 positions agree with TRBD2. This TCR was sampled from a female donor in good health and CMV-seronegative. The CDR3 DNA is TGTGCCAGCAGTGAACGGAGCGGGAGTGAAGGATACGAGCAGTACTTC. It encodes CASSERSGSEGYEQYF.